Listed here are 9 T cell receptor beta chains from one sample, sequenced in a study of blood T cell repertoires in COVID-19. Repertoires were generated with immunoSEQ multiplex PCR, while TCRdb's copy carries only in-frame clones and drops some. Of 180,000 or so clones in the sample, 60% to 85% were seen once. What was sequenced was peripheral blood. The receptors come from a woman aged 45-60 years with active or convalescent COVID-19.

This clone has just one count. The limits of the CDR3 on the DNA are not certain, so only TCRdb's listed CDR3 is given. V and J are TRBV24-1 and TRBJ1-5; the table's D call, TRBD1, was not checked against the DNA. With termini counted, the CDR3 has 15 amino acids. Germline CDR1 is KGHDR and CDR2 is SFDVKD. This CDR3 is CATSVGQGTLPPGHF.

The chain employs TRBV29-1 and TRBJ1-1, with 8 nucleotides matching TRBD1. Germline lookup yields CDR1 SQVTM and CDR2 ANQGSEA. The V segment lost 6 bases and the J segment 1 base; nucleotides outside the gene matches: 7. The CDR3 runs 14 residues. The CDR3 region has the DNA TGCAGCGTAGGGAGGGGACAGGAGAACACTGAAGCTTTCTTT. Its translation is CSVGRGQENTEAFF.

This clone has more than one count but fewer than ten. The genes are TRBV21-1 and TRBJ2-7; the D call of TRBD2 is as the table states it, not checked on the DNA. TRBV21-1 is reported as a pseudogene. The CDR3 sequence is 18 residues long. CDR3 in DNA: TGTGCCAGCAGCAAACAGTGGCTAGCGGGGGGCCCAAGCTACGAGCAGTACTTC. This translates into CASSKQWLAGGPSYEQYF.

This sequence joins TRBV7-6 and TRBJ2-7, with D tentatively TRBD2 (5 bases). V lost 0 bases and J lost 2, with 5 bases in between. Germline CDR1 SGHVS, CDR2 FNYEAQ. There are 13 residues in the CDR3. The CDR3, as DNA: TGTGCCAGCAGCTTAGCGGGAGCCTACGAGCAGTACTTC. Protein product: CASSLAGAYEQYF.

The count of this clone is one. The chain recombines TRBV19 with TRBJ1-2; 7 bases fit TRBD1. V lost 1 base to trimming and J lost 4 bases; unmatched junction nucleotides: 9. There are 16 residues in the CDR3. The germline V gene has CDR1 LNHDA and CDR2 SQIVND (reference sequence). As DNA, the CDR3 is TGTGCCAGTAGTATAGTCGGCGGGACAGCACCCTATGGCTACACCTTC. As protein: CASSIVGGTAPYGYTF.

V is TRBV5-1 and J is TRBJ2-7; TRBD2 matches 8 bases. Per the germline V gene, CDR1 is SGHRS and CDR2 is YFSETQ. This CDR3 is built from 14 residues. The trim removed 4 bases at V and 2 bases at J, leaving 5 bases unmatched. The CDR3 loop is CASSLGRGPYEQYF. As DNA, the CDR3 is TGCGCCAGCAGCCTCGGGAGGGGTCCCTACGAGCAGTACTTC.

This rearrangement joins TRBV7-8 to TRBJ1-4, with D tentatively TRBD1 (6 bases). V lost 5 bases to trimming and J lost 11 bases, with 12 bases between them. There are 12 residues in the CDR3. Germline V gene sequence: CDR1 SGHVS, CDR2 FQNEAQ. The CDR3: CASSRLTGKLFF. CDR3 in DNA: TGTGCCAGCAGCCGACTCACAGGGAAACTGTTTTTT.

The CDR3: CASRDEIAKNIQYF. CDR3 DNA sequence: TGTGCCAGCAGAGATGAGATAGCCAAAAACATTCAGTACTTC. This chain joins TRBV6-5 and TRBJ2-4; D gene uncertain. This CDR3 contains 14 residues. The V end lost 6 bases, the J end lost 0 bases, and 9 bases lay between the germline ends. Germline lookup yields CDR1 MNHEY and CDR2 SVGAGI.

V is TRBV6-5 and J is TRBJ1-2; 7 nucleotides align to TRBD1. V lost 6 bases to trimming and J lost 4 bases; unmatched junction nucleotides: 5. The CDR3 consists of 13 residues. Per germline, CDR1 MNHEY and CDR2 SVGAGI. CDR3 protein: CASRQGQFYGYTF. CDR3 nucleotide sequence: TGTGCCAGCAGACAGGGACAGTTCTATGGCTACACCTTC.